Below are 21 T cell receptor beta chains sequenced from a single sample in a study of shared clonotypes between healthy human individuals. Here immunoSEQ multiplex PCR was the method, and the copy in TCRdb shows in-frame clones only, minus some. The table has more than 2,000,000 clones, more than 80% seen once. Material for sequencing was naive CD4+ T cells sorted from blood. Subset: CD45RA+ positively selected. These TCRs come from a man younger than 30 in good health.

This CDR3 reads CASSPQYWFGETQYF. The CDR3 nucleotides read TGTGCCAGCAGCCCCCAGTACTGGTTTGGGGAGACCCAGTACTTC. This rearrangement joins TRBV9 to TRBJ2-5; D remains ambiguous. Trimming shortened V by 4 bases and J by 5 bases, and 18 bases separated the two germline ends. The CDR3 is made up of 15 amino acids. Germline V CDR1 and CDR2: SGDLS, YYNGEE. Together with reference TRBV9 and TRBJ2-5, the CDR3 gives the full variable domain: DSGVTQTPKHLITATGQRVTLRCSPRSGDLSVYWYQQSLDQGLQFLIQYYNGEERAKGNILERFSAQQFPDLHSELNLSSLELGDSALYFCASSPQYWFGETQYFGPGTRLLVL.

The chain recombines TRBV27 with TRBJ2-7, with TRBD1 identical over 8 bases. CDR3 length: 14 amino acids. Germline V lookup: CDR1 MNHEY, CDR2 SMNVEV (reference sequence). The ends lost 6 bases at V and 3 bases at J; junction bases unmatched: 7. The CDR3 region has the DNA TGTGCCAGCAGAGACACGGACAGGGACTACGAGCAGTACTTC. This gives the protein CASRDTDRDYEQYF.

The J gene is TRBJ2-3, the V gene TRBV5-4; TRBD2 aligns across 9 bases. After removal of 4 bases from V and 4 bases from J, the junction contained 10 bases not matched to a gene. The germline V gene has CDR1 SGHNT and CDR2 YYREEE (reference sequence). The CDR3 sequence is 16 residues long. The CDR3 bases are TGTGCCAGCAGCCCCGCTGGCGGGGGGGCCTCAGATACGCAGTATTTT. It yields the protein CASSPAGGGASDTQYF.

The genes are TRBV2 and TRBJ2-3; tentative D call: TRBD1 (5 bases). The germline V gene encodes CDR1 SNHLY and CDR2 FYNNEI. This CDR3 has 13 amino acids. Trimming stripped 7 bases from V and 3 bases from J, with 11 bases between. CDR3 nucleotides: TGTGCCAGCACCCTGGACACGACAGATACGCAGTATTTT. Encoded protein: CASTLDTTDTQYF.

This chain connects TRBV5-1 to TRBJ1-6; no clear D. The CDR3 consists of 13 residues. V was trimmed by 9 bases and J by 7 bases, leaving 14 bases between them. Germline CDR1 is SGHRS and CDR2 is YFSETQ. CDR3: CATSLELNSPLHF. CDR3 sequence (DNA): TGCGCCACCTCGTTGGAGCTAAATTCACCCCTCCACTTT.

This chain joins TRBV7-2 and TRBJ2-3; TRBD2 matches 8 bases. Germline assignment: CDR1 SGHTA and CDR2 FQGNSA. The CDR3 length is 14 residues. The junction had 12 bases not matched to a gene; V was cut back by 3 bases and J by 13 bases. CDR3 sequence: CASSLAGREAPEYF. CDR3 bases: TGTGCCAGCAGCTTGGCGGGGCGGGAGGCACCGGAGTATTTT.

V usage is TRBV7-9 and J usage is TRBJ2-1, with a tentative D call TRBD2 (5 bases). The CDR3 runs to 17 residues. V was cut by 3 bases and J by 0 bases, with 15 bases left in between. Per germline, CDR1 SEHNR and CDR2 FQNEAQ (reference sequence). The CDR3 DNA reads as TGTGCCAGCAGCTTTTTTGGGAGCGGTGGCTCCTACAATGAGCAGTTCTTC. Residues: CASSFFGSGGSYNEQFF.

The chain has TRBV18 and TRBJ2-7, with D uncertain. The germline gives CDR1 KGHSH, CDR2 LQKENI. CDR3 length: 14 amino acids. The V gene lost 1 base and the J gene lost 2 bases, with 9 bases spanning the gap. The CDR3 DNA sequence: TGTGCCAGCTCACCACTTTCGTCCGCCTACGAGCAGTACTTC. Translation: CASSPLSSAYEQYF.

The chain is built from TRBV5-1 and TRBJ2-3; the D gene is possibly TRBD2 (5 bases). CDR1 and CDR2 from the germline V gene are SGHRS and YFSETQ. This CDR3 has 14 residues. V was pared by 3 bases and J by 2 bases, with 10 bases between. CDR3 in DNA: TGCGCCAGCAGCTGGAGGACTGTCACAGATACGCAGTATTTT. Protein sequence: CASSWRTVTDTQYF.

The CDR3 region is CASSLKREGRYNEQFF. CDR3 in DNA: TGTGCCAGCAGCTTAAAACGGGAGGGCCGGTACAATGAGCAGTTCTTC. The rearrangement links TRBV7-2 to TRBJ2-1; 8 positions match TRBD2. Per the germline V gene, CDR1 is SGHTA and CDR2 is FQGNSA. Trimming took 2 bases from V and 4 from J; bases not matched to a gene: 7. The CDR3 contains 16 residues.

The chain couples TRBV28 to TRBJ2-1, with 16 bases lining up with TRBD2. There are 16 residues in the CDR3. V lost 5 bases to trimming and J lost 9 bases; unmatched junction nucleotides: 7. In germline, CDR1 is MDHEN, CDR2 SYDVKM. The CDR3 region has the DNA TGTGCCAGCAGTCCAGGGACTAGCGGGAGGGTAACTGAGCAGTTCTTC. Translating gives CASSPGTSGRVTEQFF.

V usage is TRBV14 and J usage is TRBJ2-2, with TRBD1 as a possible D gene (6 bases). Germline V lookup: CDR1 SGHDN, CDR2 FVKESK. The CDR3 sequence is 13 residues long. The germline V and J ends were trimmed by 6 bases and 5 bases, with 10 bases remaining between them. CDR3 DNA: TGTGCCAGCAGACGCCAGGGGACCGGGGAGCTGTTTTTT. This codes for CASRRQGTGELFF.

The V gene is TRBV20-1, the J gene TRBJ2-7; 8 bases line up with TRBD1. This CDR3 has 11 residues. The germline V gene encodes CDR1 DFQATT and CDR2 SNEGSKA (reference sequence). DNA of the CDR3: TGCATAGGACAGGGAGACTACGAGCAGTACTTC. Its translation is CIGQGDYEQYF.

The chain is built from TRBV11-2 and TRBJ1-1, with D unclear. Germline CDR1 and CDR2: SGHAT and FQNNGV. Trimming pared 1 base from V and 11 bases from J, leaving 14 bases between. This CDR3 spans 13 amino acids. The CDR3 nucleotides are TGTGCCAGCAGCTTAGCGGCAGCCTCGGGGGCTTTCTTT. Its protein is CASSLAAASGAFF.

This clone was seen only once. The chain couples TRBV10-3 to TRBJ2-4, with a tentative D call TRBD1 (5 bases). V was pared by 11 bases and J by 5 bases, with 16 bases between. CDR1 is ENHRY, CDR2 SYGVKD, per germline. The CDR3 consists of 13 residues. CDR3 sequence: CAAAQGMENIQYF. The CDR3 DNA reads as TGTGCCGCCGCCCAGGGAATGGAAAACATTCAGTACTTC.

The genes are TRBV5-1 and TRBJ2-3, with 11 nucleotides matching TRBD2. V was clipped by 4 bases and J by 3 bases; unmatched bases: 7. The germline CDR1 and CDR2 sequences are SGHRS and YFSETQ. The CDR3 totals 16 residues. Here the CDR3 DNA reads TGCGCCAGCAGCGCAATACTAGCGGGGGCTACAGATACGCAGTATTTT. It specifies CASSAILAGATDTQYF.

This clone was seen once. The chain employs TRBV29-1 and TRBJ2-7, with no clear D. V was cut by 4 bases and J by 4 bases, with 17 bases left in between. The CDR3 spans 14 residues. CDR1 is SQVTM, CDR2 ANQGSEA, per germline. In DNA, the CDR3 is TGCAGCGTTGTTAGGCCTTCTAACTATTACGAGCAGTACTTC. Translation: CSVVRPSNYYEQYF.

The V and J genes are TRBV7-9 and TRBJ2-1; 9 nucleotides align to TRBD2. The V and J ends lost 2 bases and 3 bases, in that order; junction bases with no gene match: 2. The CDR3 contains 15 residues. The germline V gene has CDR1 SEHNR and CDR2 FQNEAQ (reference sequence). For the CDR3, the DNA is TGTGCCAGCAGCTTAATAGCGGGGGACTACAATGAGCAGTTCTTC. This codes for CASSLIAGDYNEQFF.

V usage is TRBV6-6 and J usage is TRBJ1-2; 10 positions match TRBD1. The CDR3 is 15 residues long. J gave up 3 bases and V 3 bases, and 4 bases lay outside the gene matches. Germline assignment: CDR1 MNHNY and CDR2 SVGAGI (reference sequence). The CDR3 DNA reads as TGTGCCAGCAGTTATACGGGACAGGGGTACTATGGCTACACCTTC. Its protein is CASSYTGQGYYGYTF.

The count of this clone is one. V and J are TRBV7-6 and TRBJ2-7, with unresolved D. V was trimmed by 3 bases and J by 0 bases, leaving 12 bases between them. The germline V gene has CDR1 SGHVS and CDR2 FNYEAQ. The length of the CDR3 is 15 residues. Here the CDR3 DNA reads TGTGCCAGCAGCTTGACCCCAGCAGCCTCCTACGAGCAGTACTTC. Translating it yields CASSLTPAASYEQYF.

A word on this clone: Other DNA sequences in this sample translate to the same CDR3. V usage is TRBV28 and J usage is TRBJ2-7; D call uncertain. Looked up from germline, CDR1 is MDHEN and CDR2 is SYDVKM. The V end lost 1 base, the J end lost 2 bases, and 3 bases lay between the germline ends. CDR3 length: 12 residues. This chain's CDR3 is CASSLYTYEQYF. The CDR3 DNA reads as TGTGCCAGCAGTTTATACACCTACGAGCAGTACTTC. The variable domain in full, completed from reference TRBV28 and TRBJ2-7, reads DVKVTQSSRYLVKRTGEKVFLECVQDMDHENMFWYRQDPGLGLRLIYFSYDVKMKEKGDIPEGYSVSREKKERFSLILESASTNQTSMYLCASSLYTYEQYFGPGTRLTVT.